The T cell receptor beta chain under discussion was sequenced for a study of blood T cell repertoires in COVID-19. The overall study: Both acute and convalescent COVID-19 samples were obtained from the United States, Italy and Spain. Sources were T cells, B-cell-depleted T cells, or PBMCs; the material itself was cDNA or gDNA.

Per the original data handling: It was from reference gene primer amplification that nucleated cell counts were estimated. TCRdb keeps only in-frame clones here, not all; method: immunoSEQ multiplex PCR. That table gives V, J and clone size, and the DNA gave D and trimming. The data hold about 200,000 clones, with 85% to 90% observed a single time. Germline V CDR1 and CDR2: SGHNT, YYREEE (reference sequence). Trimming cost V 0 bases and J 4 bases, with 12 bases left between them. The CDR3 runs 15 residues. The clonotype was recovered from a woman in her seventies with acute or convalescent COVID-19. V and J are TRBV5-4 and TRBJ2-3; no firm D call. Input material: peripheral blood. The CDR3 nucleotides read TGTGCCAGCAGCTTGGACCCCGTAAGCGCAGATACGCAGTATTTT. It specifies CASSLDPVSADTQYF.